This TCR beta chain was captured by sequencing in a study of blood T cell repertoires in COVID-19 (dated by TCRdb to the early 2020s). Background for the entire study: Samples covering the acute and convalescent phases of COVID-19 were provided by collaborators in the United States, Italy and Spain. The prospective study material was composed of cDNA or gDNA derived from T cells, B-cell-depleted T cells, or PBMCs. Subjects who had been exposed to COVID-19, were actively infected with it, or had recovered from it provided the deeply sampled blood TCRbeta repertoires that made up the dataset. The repertoires were released in a freely available public database meant as a resource for research on the immune response to SARS-CoV-2. Samples came from the ongoing ImmuneRACE study (first 160 participants) plus 1,254 subjects from 6 global collaborators. Nearly every sample came with metadata listing a de-identified subject ID, COVID-19 status, age in years and sex. Where available, HLA class I and class II types were taken from metadata supplied by the sample provider and were not determined by assay-based typing.

The immunoSEQ Assay, a bias-controlled multiplex PCR, was used to amplify TCRbeta CDR3 regions from genomic DNA. The paper's processing steps were these. Nucleated cell counts per sample were estimated from amplification of reference gene primers within the assay. To quantify the absolute abundance of each unique TCRbeta CDR3 rearrangement, sequence reads were collapsed and filtered. For each sample, productive Simpson clonality was calculated as the square root of Simpson's diversity index over productive rearrangements. The clones in this table, taken by TCRdb from immuneACCESS, are in-frame only. Not every clone is retained; where verified, under half of the shortfall comes from an unresolved V gene, and the cause of the rest is unknown. V, J and clone size were drawn from that table, and D and trimming were deduced from the DNA. The sample table shows over 200,000 clones, and about 85% are seen once. 10% to 12% of the sample comes from the top ten.

Reading the germline V gene gives CDR1 SGHTA and CDR2 FQGNSA. The CDR3 contains 18 residues, cysteine and phenylalanine counted. Just the 54-base CDR3 DNA is kept, in frame starting at base 1. The germline V and J ends show losses of 1 base and 3 bases respectively, and no gene match explains 13 bases of the junction. Participants in the prospective study were enrolled through a virtual design, were aged about 18 to 100 years, and lived in about two dozen United States geographic areas. In the prospective study, participants were assigned to cohorts based on the clinical history participants reported in a screening survey and a study questionnaire. Recovered participants in ImmuneRACE Cohort 3 were defined by two consecutive negative NP/OP PCR tests, clearance by a healthcare professional, or resolution of symptoms. In the prospective study, whole blood, serum and a nasopharyngeal or oropharyngeal swab were collected from each participant by mobile phlebotomists. Participants in the prospective study had the option to provide additional blood draws and questionnaires over a 2-month period. Before DNA extraction, blood samples from the prospective study were shipped at room temperature or frozen.

A remark on this clone: Its antigen target is currently unknown. Base qualities are not recorded, but no much larger clone differs from it by a single base.

What the authors observed across the whole study: The amount of clinical and demographic metadata varied by source and participant and was provided uncurated.

This clonotype was obtained from a man aged 25 to 45 who had recovered from COVID-19. This receptor chain uses TRBV7-2 and TRBJ2-5, with 8 bases aligning to TRBD2. What was sequenced was PBMCs or T cells enriched from blood (not recorded which). The CDR3: CASSLGIVGGGRKETQYF. The nucleotide sequence is TGTGCCAGCAGCTTAGGGATCGTGGGCGGGGGGAGAAAAGAGACCCAGTACTTC.